These 5 T cell receptor beta chains were sequenced from one sample in a study of cytomegalovirus exposure and HLA in healthy donors (dated by TCRdb to the late 2010s). Library prep was done by the immunoSEQ multiplex PCR assay. For the multiplex PCR, a mixture combining 60 forward primers for TCR Vbeta segments and 13 reverse primers for TCR Jbeta segments was used. TCRdb's version of the immuneACCESS table is confined to in-frame rearrangements and falls short of the full clone set. An unresolved V gene accounts for under half of the shortfall where checked; the remainder is of unknown origin. The sample data list 95,000 to 150,000 clones, and over 60% of these were observed just once. Around 5.8% of the sample goes to the ten largest clones. The material sequenced was PBMCs. The source is a woman aged 35 to 49 in good health and CMV-seronegative.

This clone was counted a single time. The J gene is TRBJ2-1, the V gene TRBV6-5, with 12 nucleotides matching TRBD2. Losses at the gene ends were 0 bases for V and 7 bases for J; bases not matched to a gene: 4. The CDR3 contains 16 residues. Germline lookup yields CDR1 MNHEY and CDR2 SVGAGI. CDR3 in DNA: TGTGCCAGCAGTTACTCGATTCTAGCGGGAGGGAATGAGCAGTTCTTC. Encoded protein: CASSYSILAGGNEQFF.

This clone appeared a single time. The rearrangement joins TRBV19 to TRBJ1-5, with D unresolved. V was trimmed by 7 bases and J by 1 base, leaving 11 bases between them. The CDR3 totals 14 residues. Germline CDR1 is LNHDA and CDR2 is SQIVND (reference sequence). CDR3 protein: CASNFRRSNQPQHF. The CDR3 nucleotides are TGTGCCAGTAATTTCAGGAGGAGCAATCAGCCCCAGCATTTT.

The chain combines TRBV9 with TRBJ2-7, with a tentative D call TRBD2 (5 bases). CDR3 size: 15 residues. CDR1 is SGDLS and CDR2 is YYNGEE in the germline V gene. Trimming took off 2 bases at V and 7 bases at J, with 19 bases between the two ends. The CDR3 DNA reads TGTGCCAGCAGCGTCGATGGCGGGCGTACGTCAGAGCAGTACTTC. Translation gives CASSVDGGRTSEQYF.

This chain joins TRBV7-8 and TRBJ2-5; TRBD2 is a possible D gene (5 bases). Trimming cost V 5 bases and J 7 bases, with 20 bases left between them. There are 15 residues in the CDR3. Germline V gene lookup returns CDR1 SGHVS and CDR2 FQNEAQ. In DNA form, the CDR3 reads TGTGCCAGCAGCCCCAACCGCGGGCCCGATGGGACCCAGTACTTC. It codes for CASSPNRGPDGTQYF.

V gene TRBV7-6 combines with J gene TRBJ2-7, with 10 nucleotides matching TRBD2. The V and J ends lost 4 bases and 2 bases, in that order; junction bases with no gene match: 5. This CDR3 comprises 15 residues. CDR1 and CDR2 from the germline V gene are SGHVS and FNYEAQ. The CDR3 here is CASSSGLADTYEQYF. The CDR3 bases are TGTGCCAGCAGCTCCGGACTAGCGGATACCTACGAGCAGTACTTC.